The TCR beta chain under discussion was sequenced for a study of cytomegalovirus exposure and HLA in healthy donors. Study in general: Early released data comprised about 84 million unique TCRs from HLA-typed donors. The study, taken as a whole, reports: Using a false discovery rate of 0.05, a later analysis showed that approximately 17,000 TCR beta sequences were associated with HLA alleles. With DRB1 most and HLA-C fewest, TCR association rates differed between HLA loci in a later analysis. Many donors shared some public TCRs, even though most TCR sequences were rare.

V lost 4 bases to trimming and J lost 5 bases, with 12 bases between them. The CDR3 is 14 amino acids. Germline assignment: CDR1 SEHNR and CDR2 FQNEAQ (reference sequence). It was with 60 Vbeta and 13 Jbeta primers that the PCR ran. Data came from immunoSEQ multiplex PCR; TCRdb stores just in-frame clones and leaves some out. The sample yields more than 85,000 clones, around four fifths seen once. A word on this clone: No antigen is known for it.

The receptor's source is a boy under 18 in good health and CMV-seronegative. Sequenced material: PBMCs. The chain is built from TRBV7-9 and TRBJ2-1, with a tentative D call TRBD2 (5 bases). The CDR3 DNA sequence: TGTGCCAGCAGCTCACTAGTGGGCGACAATGAGCAGTTCTTC. This encodes CASSSLVGDNEQFF.